A selection of T cell receptor beta chains follows, all from one sample in a study of shared clonotypes between healthy human individuals. Generated by immunoSEQ multiplex PCR, the TCRdb table keeps only in-frame clones and is missing some. The sample contains over a million clones, approximately 98.5% of which appear only once. The sequencing input was naive CD4+ T cells sorted from blood. These receptors all stem from a young man in good health. Each CDR3 is given with its conserved first and last residue. The D gene is left open where the match is weak. Not all rows give a size; the values are once, few, many and, for expanded clones, a class.

TRBJ2-7,TRBV10-1,TRBD2,NA,TGCGCCAGCAGCCCCGAGGTAGCGGGCTACTACGAGCAGTACTTC,CASSPEVAGYYEQYF
TRBJ2-5,TRBV7-6,NA,NA,TGTGCCAGCAGCGCTACGGCGAGCTTAGAGACCCAGTACTTC,CASSATASLETQYF
TRBJ1-5,TRBV6-5,NA,NA,TGTGCCAGCAGCCAGACAAGGAGCAATCAGCCCCAGCATTTT,CASSQTRSNQPQHF
TRBJ2-7,TRBV27,TRBD2,NA,TGTGCCAGCGGGGGACTAGCGGGTCCTGACGAGCAGTACTTC,CASGGLAGPDEQYF
TRBJ2-5,TRBV5-4,NA,NA,TGTGCCAGCAGCGCACACGGGACACTCCTGGAGACCCAGTACTTC,CASSAHGTLLETQYF
TRBJ2-2,TRBV5-8,NA,NA,TGTGCCAGCTGTCCCGTGGTAGTCGGGGAGCTGTTTTTT,CASCPVVVGELFF
TRBJ2-2,TRBV6-5,NA,NA,TGTGCCAGCAGTTTTCGTCGAATTGGGACCGGGGAGCTGTTTTTT,CASSFRRIGTGELFF
TRBJ2-3,TRBV5-1,NA,NA,TGCGCCAGCACCCCGACTGGGAGGTGGACAGATACGCAGTATTTT,CASTPTGRWTDTQYF
TRBJ1-5,TRBV6-1,NA,NA,TGTGCCAGCAGTGAAAGGGCTTATCAGCCCCAGCATTTT,CASSERAYQPQHF
TRBJ2-5,TRBV5-1,TRBD2,once,TGCGCCAGCAGCTTGGGAAGTCGCGGGAGACAACAAGAGACCCAGTACTTC,CASSLGSRGRQQETQYF
TRBJ2-7,TRBV5-6,NA,NA,TGTGCCAGCAGCTTGGTGGGGGATTTCTCCTACGAGCAGTACTTC,CASSLVGDFSYEQYF
TRBJ2-1,TRBV9,NA,NA,TGTGCCAGCAGCGTAGAGGTTAGTATCGATGAGCAGTTCTTC,CASSVEVSIDEQFF
TRBJ1-5,TRBV28,NA,NA,TGTGCCAGCGCAAGGGATAGCAATCAGCCCCAGCATTTT,CASARDSNQPQHF
TRBJ2-5,TRBV29-1,TRBD1,NA,TGCAGCGTTCGGGACAGTGTGGACCAAGAGACCCAGTACTTC,CSVRDSVDQETQYF
TRBJ1-3,TRBV6-5,NA,NA,TGTGCCAGCAGTTACGGCGGCTCTGGAAACACCATATATTTT,CASSYGGSGNTIYF
TRBJ1-5,TRBV7-9,TRBD1,NA,TGTGCCAGCAGCCGAGGGGGCGTTAGCAATCAGCCCCAGCATTTT,CASSRGGVSNQPQHF
TRBJ2-1,TRBV5-4,NA,NA,TGTGCCAGCAGCTTGGGTGTGCGGGTCAGCTCCTACAATGAGCAGTTCTTC,CASSLGVRVSSYNEQFF
TRBJ2-3,TRBV5-4,TRBD1,NA,TGTGCCAGCAGTTTAGGGGCCCAGGGGGCTGGTACGCAGTATTTT,CASSLGAQGAGTQYF
TRBJ2-2,TRBV15,NA,NA,TGTGCCACCAGCAGAGACAGGAACACCGGGGAGCTGTTTTTT,CATSRDRNTGELFF
TRBJ1-2,TRBV28,NA,NA,TGTGCCAGCCACCCCGACGGTTATGGCTACACCTTC,CASHPDGYGYTF
TRBJ2-1,TRBV28,TRBD2,once,TGTGCCAGCAGTCCCCAGCGTGGACTAGCGGGACCCAATGAGCAGTTCTTC,CASSPQRGLAGPNEQFF
TRBJ2-7,TRBV20-1,NA,once,TGCAGTGCTAGCCTCTCCTACGAGCAGTACTTC,CSASLSYEQYF
TRBJ2-6,TRBV6-1,NA,NA,TGTGCCAGCTCAGGGGCCAACGTCCTGACTTTC,CASSGANVLTF
TRBJ2-7,TRBV11-2,TRBD1,NA,TGTGCCAGCAGCCCCCGACAGGGTGCCCACGAGCAGTACTTC,CASSPRQGAHEQYF
TRBJ1-5,TRBV28,NA,once,TGTGCCAGTCAAAGCAACAATCAGCCCCAGCATTTT,CASQSNNQPQHF
TRBJ2-7,TRBV6-5,TRBD1,NA,TGTGCCAGCAGTTACTCCAGGGGGAGCTCCTACGAGCAGTACTTC,CASSYSRGSSYEQYF
TRBJ2-3,TRBV5-6,NA,once,TGTGCCAGCAGCCCAGATAACCTACGGGGGATCATCACAGATACGCAGTATTTT,CASSPDNLRGIITDTQYF
TRBJ2-7,TRBV7-2,NA,NA,TGTGCCAGCAGCCACGGTATCCACGAGCAGTACTTC,CASSHGIHEQYF